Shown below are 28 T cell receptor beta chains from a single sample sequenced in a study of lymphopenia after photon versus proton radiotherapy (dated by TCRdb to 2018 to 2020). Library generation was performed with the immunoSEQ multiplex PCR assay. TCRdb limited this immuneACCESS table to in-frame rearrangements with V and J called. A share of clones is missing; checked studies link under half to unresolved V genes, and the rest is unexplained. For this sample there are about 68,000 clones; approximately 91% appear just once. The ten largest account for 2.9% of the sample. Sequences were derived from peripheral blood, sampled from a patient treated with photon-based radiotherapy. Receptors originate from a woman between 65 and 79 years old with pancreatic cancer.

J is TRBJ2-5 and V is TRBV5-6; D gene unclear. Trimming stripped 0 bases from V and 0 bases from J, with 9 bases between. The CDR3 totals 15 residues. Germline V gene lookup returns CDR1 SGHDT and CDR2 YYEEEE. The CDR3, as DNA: TGTGCCAGCAGCTTGGGCCTTAGAAACCAAGAGACCCAGTACTTC. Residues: CASSLGLRNQETQYF.

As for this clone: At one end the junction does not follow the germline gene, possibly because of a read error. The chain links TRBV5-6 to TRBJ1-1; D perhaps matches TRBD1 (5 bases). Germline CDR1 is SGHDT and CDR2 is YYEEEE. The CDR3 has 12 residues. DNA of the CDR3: TGTGCCAGCAGATTGGGGGACACTGAAGCTTTCTTT. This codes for CASRLGDTEAFF. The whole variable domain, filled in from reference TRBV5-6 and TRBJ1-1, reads DAGVTQSPTHLIKTRGQQVTLRCSPKSGHDTVSWYQQALGQGPQFIFQYYEEEERQRGNFPDRFSGHQFPNYSSELNVNALLLGDSALYLCASRLGDTEAFFGQGTRLTVV.

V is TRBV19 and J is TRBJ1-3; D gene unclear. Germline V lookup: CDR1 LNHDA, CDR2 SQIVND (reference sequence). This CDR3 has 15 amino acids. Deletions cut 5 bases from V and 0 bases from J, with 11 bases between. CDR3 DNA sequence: TGTGCCAGTAGTGTTCCGGGCCGCTCTGGAAACACCATATATTTT. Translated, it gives CASSVPGRSGNTIYF.

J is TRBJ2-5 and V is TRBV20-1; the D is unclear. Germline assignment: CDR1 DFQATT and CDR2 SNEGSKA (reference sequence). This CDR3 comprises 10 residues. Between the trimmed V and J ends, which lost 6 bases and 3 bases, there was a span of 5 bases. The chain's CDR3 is CSASEETQYF. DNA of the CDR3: TGCAGTGCAAGTGAAGAGACCCAGTACTTC.

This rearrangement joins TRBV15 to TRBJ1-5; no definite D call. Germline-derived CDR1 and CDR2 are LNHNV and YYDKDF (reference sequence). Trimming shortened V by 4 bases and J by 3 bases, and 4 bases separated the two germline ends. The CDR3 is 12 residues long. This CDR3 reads CATSKYNQPQHF. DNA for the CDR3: TGTGCCACCAGCAAATACAATCAGCCCCAGCATTTT.

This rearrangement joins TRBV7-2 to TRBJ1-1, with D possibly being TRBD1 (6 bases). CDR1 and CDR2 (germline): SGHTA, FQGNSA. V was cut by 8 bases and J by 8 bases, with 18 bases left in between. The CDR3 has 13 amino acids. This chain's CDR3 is CASGTPPGAEAFF. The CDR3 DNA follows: TGTGCCAGCGGCACCCCCCCAGGGGCCGAAGCTTTCTTT.

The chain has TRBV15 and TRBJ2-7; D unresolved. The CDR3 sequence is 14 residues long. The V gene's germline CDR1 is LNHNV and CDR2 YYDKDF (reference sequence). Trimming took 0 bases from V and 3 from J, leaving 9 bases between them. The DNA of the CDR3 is TGTGCCACCAGCAGAGAGGCAGGAAACTACGAGCAGTACTTC. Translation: CATSREAGNYEQYF.

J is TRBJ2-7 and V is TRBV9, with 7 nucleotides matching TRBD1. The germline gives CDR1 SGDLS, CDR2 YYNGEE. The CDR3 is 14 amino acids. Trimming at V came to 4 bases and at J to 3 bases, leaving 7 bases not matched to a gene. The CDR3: CASSPRDSHYEQYF. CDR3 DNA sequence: TGTGCCAGCAGCCCCCGGGACAGCCACTACGAGCAGTACTTC.

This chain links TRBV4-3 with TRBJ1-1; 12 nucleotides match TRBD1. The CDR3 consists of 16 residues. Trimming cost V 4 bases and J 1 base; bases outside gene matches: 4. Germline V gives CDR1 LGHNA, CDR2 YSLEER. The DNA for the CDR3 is TGCGCCAGCAGCCTCGGGACAGGGGGCGGGAACACTGAAGCTTTCTTT. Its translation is CASSLGTGGGNTEAFF.

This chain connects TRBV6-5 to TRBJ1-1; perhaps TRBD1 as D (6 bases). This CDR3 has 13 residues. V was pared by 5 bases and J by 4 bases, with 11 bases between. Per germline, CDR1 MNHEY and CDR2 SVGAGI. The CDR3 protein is CASSTGRSTEAFF. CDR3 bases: TGTGCCAGCAGTACAGGGCGGAGCACTGAAGCTTTCTTT.

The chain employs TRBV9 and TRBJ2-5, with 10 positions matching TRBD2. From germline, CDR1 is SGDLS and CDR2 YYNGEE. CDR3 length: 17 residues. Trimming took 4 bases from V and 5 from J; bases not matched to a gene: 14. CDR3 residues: CASSPGITTSGVETQYF. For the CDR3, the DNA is TGTGCCAGCAGCCCGGGAATCACAACTAGCGGGGTGGAGACCCAGTACTTC.

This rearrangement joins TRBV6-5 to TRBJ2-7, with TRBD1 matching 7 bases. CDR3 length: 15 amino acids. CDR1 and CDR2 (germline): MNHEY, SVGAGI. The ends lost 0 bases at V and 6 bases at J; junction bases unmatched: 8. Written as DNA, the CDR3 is TGTGCCAGCAGTTACTCGCCCGAGACAGGGAGCGAGCAGTACTTC. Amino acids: CASSYSPETGSEQYF.

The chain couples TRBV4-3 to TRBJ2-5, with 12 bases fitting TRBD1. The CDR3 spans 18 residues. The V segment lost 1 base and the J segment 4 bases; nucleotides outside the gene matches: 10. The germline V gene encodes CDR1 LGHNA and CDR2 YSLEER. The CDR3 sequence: CASSQGSGTGGFGETQYF. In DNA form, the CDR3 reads TGCGCCAGCAGCCAAGGATCCGGGACAGGGGGCTTCGGAGAGACCCAGTACTTC.

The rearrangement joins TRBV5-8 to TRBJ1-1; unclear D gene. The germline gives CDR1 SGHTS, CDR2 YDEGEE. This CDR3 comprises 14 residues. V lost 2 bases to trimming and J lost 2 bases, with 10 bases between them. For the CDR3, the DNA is TGTGCCAGCAGCTTTGTGGGCGACAACACTGAAGCTTTCTTT. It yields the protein CASSFVGDNTEAFF.

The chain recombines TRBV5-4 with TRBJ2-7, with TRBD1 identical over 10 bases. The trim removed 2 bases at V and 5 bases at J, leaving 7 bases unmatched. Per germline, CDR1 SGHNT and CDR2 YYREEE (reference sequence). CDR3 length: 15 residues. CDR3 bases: TGTGCCAGCAGCTTTTCGGGGACAGGGGTCAACGAGCAGTACTTC. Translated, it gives CASSFSGTGVNEQYF. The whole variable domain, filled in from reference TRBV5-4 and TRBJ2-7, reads ETGVTQSPTHLIKTRGQQVTLRCSSQSGHNTVSWYQQALGQGPQFIFQYYREEENGRGNFPPRFSGLQFPNYSSELNVNALELDDSALYLCASSFSGTGVNEQYFGPGTRLTVT.

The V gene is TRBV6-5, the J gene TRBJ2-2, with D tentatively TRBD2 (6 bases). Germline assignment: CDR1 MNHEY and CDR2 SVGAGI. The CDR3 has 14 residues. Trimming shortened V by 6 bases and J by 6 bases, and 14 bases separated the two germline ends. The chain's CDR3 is CASSYRLGPGELFF. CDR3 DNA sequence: TGTGCCAGCAGCTACAGACTAGGTCCCGGGGAGCTGTTTTTT.

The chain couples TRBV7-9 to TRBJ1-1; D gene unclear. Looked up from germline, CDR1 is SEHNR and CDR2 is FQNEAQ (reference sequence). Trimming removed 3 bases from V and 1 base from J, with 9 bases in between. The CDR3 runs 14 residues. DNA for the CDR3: TGTGCCAGCAGCTTGGTTCAGAAGAACACTGAAGCTTTCTTT. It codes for CASSLVQKNTEAFF.

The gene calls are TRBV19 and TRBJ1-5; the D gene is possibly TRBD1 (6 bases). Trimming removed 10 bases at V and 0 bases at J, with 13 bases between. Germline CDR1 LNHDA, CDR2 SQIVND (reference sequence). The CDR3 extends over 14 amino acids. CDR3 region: CATHNRASNQPQHF. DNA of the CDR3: TGTGCCACCCATAACAGGGCTAGCAATCAGCCCCAGCATTTT.

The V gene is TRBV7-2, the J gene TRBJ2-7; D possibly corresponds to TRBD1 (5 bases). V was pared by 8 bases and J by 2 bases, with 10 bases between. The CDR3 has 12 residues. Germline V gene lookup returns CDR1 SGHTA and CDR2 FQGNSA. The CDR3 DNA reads TGTGCCAGCGCGGAAGGGGCCTACGAGCAGTACTTC. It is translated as CASAEGAYEQYF. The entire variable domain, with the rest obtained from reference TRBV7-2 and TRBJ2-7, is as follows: GAGVSQSPSNKVTEKGKDVELRCDPISGHTALYWYRQSLGQGLEFLIYFQGNSAPDKSGLPSDRFSAERTGGSVSTLTIQRTQQEDSAVYLCASAEGAYEQYFGPGTRLTVT.

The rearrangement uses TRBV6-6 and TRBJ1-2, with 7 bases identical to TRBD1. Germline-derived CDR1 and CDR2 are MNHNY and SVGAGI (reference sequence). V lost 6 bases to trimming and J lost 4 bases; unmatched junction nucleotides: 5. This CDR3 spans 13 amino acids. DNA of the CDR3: TGTGCCAGCAGCCAGACAGGGTTCTATGGCTACACCTTC. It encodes CASSQTGFYGYTF.

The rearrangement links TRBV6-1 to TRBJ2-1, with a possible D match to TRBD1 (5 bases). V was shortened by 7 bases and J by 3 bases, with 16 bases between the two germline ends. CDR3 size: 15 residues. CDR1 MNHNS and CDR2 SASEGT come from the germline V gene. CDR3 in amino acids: CASTPQWGDYNEQFF. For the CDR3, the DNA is TGTGCCAGCACCCCCCAGTGGGGCGACTACAATGAGCAGTTCTTC.

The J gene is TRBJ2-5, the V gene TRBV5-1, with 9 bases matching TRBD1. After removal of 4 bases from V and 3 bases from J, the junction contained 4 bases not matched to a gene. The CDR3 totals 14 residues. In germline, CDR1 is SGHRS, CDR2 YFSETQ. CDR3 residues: CASSRRTGEETQYF. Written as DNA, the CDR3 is TGCGCCAGCAGCCGGAGGACAGGGGAAGAGACCCAGTACTTC. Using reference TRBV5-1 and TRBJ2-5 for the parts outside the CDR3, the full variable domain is KAGVTQTPRYLIKTRGQQVTLSCSPISGHRSVSWYQQTPGQGLQFLFEYFSETQRNKGNFPGRFSGRQFSNSRSEMNVSTLELGDSALYLCASSRRTGEETQYFGPGTRLLVL.

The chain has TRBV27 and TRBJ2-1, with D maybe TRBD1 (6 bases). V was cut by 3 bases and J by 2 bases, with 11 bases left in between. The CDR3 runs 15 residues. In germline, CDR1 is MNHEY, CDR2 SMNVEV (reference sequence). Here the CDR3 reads CASSFDRMTYNEQFF. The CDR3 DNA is TGTGCCAGCAGTTTCGACAGGATGACCTACAATGAGCAGTTCTTC.

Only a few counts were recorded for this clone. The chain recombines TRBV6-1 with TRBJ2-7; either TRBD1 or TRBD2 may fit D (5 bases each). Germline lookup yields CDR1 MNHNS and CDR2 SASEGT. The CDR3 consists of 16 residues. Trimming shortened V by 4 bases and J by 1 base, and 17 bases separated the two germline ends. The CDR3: CASSASGTVLSYEQYF. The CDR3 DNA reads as TGTGCCAGCAGTGCCTCCGGGACGGTGCTATCCTACGAGCAGTACTTC.

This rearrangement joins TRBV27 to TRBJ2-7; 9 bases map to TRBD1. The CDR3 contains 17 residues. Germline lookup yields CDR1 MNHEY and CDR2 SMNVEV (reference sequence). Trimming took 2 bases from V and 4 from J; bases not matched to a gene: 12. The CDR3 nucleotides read TGTGCCAGCAGTTTAAGGGGTTGGGGACAGGGAATTTACGAGCAGTACTTC. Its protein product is CASSLRGWGQGIYEQYF.

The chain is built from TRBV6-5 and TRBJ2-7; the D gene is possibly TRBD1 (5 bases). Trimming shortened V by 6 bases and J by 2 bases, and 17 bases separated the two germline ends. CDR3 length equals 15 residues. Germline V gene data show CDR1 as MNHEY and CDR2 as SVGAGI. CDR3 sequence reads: CASRLDRIGAYEQYF. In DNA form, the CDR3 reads TGTGCCAGCAGACTCGACAGAATTGGGGCCTACGAGCAGTACTTC.

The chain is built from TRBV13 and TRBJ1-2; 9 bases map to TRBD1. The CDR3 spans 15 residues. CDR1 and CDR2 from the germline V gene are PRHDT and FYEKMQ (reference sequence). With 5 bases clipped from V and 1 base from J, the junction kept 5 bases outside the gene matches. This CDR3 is CASSHRQGDNYGYTF. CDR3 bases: TGTGCCAGCAGCCACCGACAGGGGGATAACTATGGCTACACCTTC.

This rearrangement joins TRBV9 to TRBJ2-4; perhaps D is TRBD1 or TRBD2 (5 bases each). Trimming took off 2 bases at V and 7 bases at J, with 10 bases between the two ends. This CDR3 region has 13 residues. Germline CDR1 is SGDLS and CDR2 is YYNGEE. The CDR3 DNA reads TGTGCCAGCAGCGTGGGGGACCGCAACATTCAGTACTTC. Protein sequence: CASSVGDRNIQYF.